This entry describes one T cell receptor (beta chain). Every donor contributed 8 to 10 milliliters of peripheral blood by blood draw. The germline V and J ends were trimmed by 2 bases and 4 bases, with 8 bases remaining between them. This CDR3 is built from 14 residues. Germline CDR1 is MNHEY and CDR2 is SVGAGI. These data originate in a study of blood T cells in healthy people across ages. Study context: Template-switching capture recovered about one barcoded beta molecule per two T cells.

The second PCR ran about 7 to 12 cycles with a sample-barcoded 5' primer and J-beta primers. A minimum of 3 million CDR3-containing paired-end reads was obtained for each sample. TCRdb ran MiXCR on the 5' RACE reads and lists one entry per CDR3 protein. The sample carries about 940,000 distinct CDR3 sequences, roughly 43% recorded once. This chain connects TRBV6-5 to TRBJ2-2, with D unclear. This receptor was identified in a man aged 30-40 years in good health. The sample consisted of blood. The CDR3 DNA reads TGTGCCAGCAGTTACGGGCAGCTCACCGGGGAGCTGTTTTTT. Translation: CASSYGQLTGELFF.